A single sample is the source of the 27 T cell receptor beta chains below, sequenced in a study of identical twins. MiXCR was run by TCRdb on the 5' RACE reads, yielding one entry per CDR3 protein. The sample contains roughly 770,000 distinct CDR3 sequences, 18% of which appear only once. The same data also contributed to another study, on T cells expressing NK-cell markers.

The sequencing input was PBMCs. These TCRs come from a woman under 30 in good health.

The V and J genes are TRBV7-9 and TRBJ2-3; D is tentatively TRBD1 or TRBD2 (5 bases each). Germline V gene lookup returns CDR1 SEHNR and CDR2 FQNEAQ (reference sequence). This CDR3 comprises 17 residues. V was clipped by 5 bases and J by 4 bases, with 22 bases between them. CDR3 sequence (DNA): TGTGCCAGCAGCGCTGGGCAGAGCAAGAGGGGAGCAGATACGCAGTATTTT. Translated, it gives CASSAGQSKRGADTQYF.

This clonotype was seen a handful of times. This chain connects TRBV5-6 to TRBJ2-3; no firm D call. V was cut by 0 bases and J by 1 base, with 9 bases left in between. The length of the CDR3 is 15 residues. Germline loops: CDR1 SGHDT, CDR2 YYEEEE. CDR3 bases: TGTGCCAGCAGCTTGGCTTTACAGCGCACAGATACGCAGTATTTT. Translation gives CASSLALQRTDTQYF.

This clonotype was counted between two and nine times. V gene TRBV12-3 or TRBV12-4 combines with J gene TRBJ1-2, with D maybe TRBD1 (5 bases). Trimming cost V 3 bases and J 3 bases, with 11 bases left between them. CDR3 size: 14 residues. CDR3 sequence: CASSLRGSDYGYTF. In DNA form, the CDR3 reads TGTGCCAGCAGTTTGCGGGGCTCCGACTATGGCTACACCTTC.

The table lists this clonotype with a count of one. This chain uses TRBV7-2 with TRBJ2-1; 7 positions match TRBD2. CDR1 SGHTA and CDR2 FQGNSA come from the germline V gene. The CDR3 has 15 residues. Losses at the gene ends were 7 bases for V and 4 bases for J; bases not matched to a gene: 10. The CDR3 sequence is CASTQKSGVYNEQFF. The CDR3 DNA follows: TGTGCCAGCACCCAAAAGAGCGGGGTTTACAATGAGCAGTTCTTC.

This clonotype was seen at least ten times. V gene TRBV15 combines with J gene TRBJ2-7, with TRBD1 matching 7 bases. The CDR3 totals 15 residues. V dropped 0 bases and J dropped 1; count of bases not matched to a gene: 3. In germline, CDR1 is LNHNV, CDR2 YYDKDF (reference sequence). The CDR3 DNA reads as TGTGCCACCAGCAGAGAAGCAGGGGGATCCTACGAGCAGTACTTC. Translated, it gives CATSREAGGSYEQYF.

The chain is built from TRBV29-1 and TRBJ2-3; D perhaps matches TRBD2 (6 bases). The germline V gene has CDR1 SQVTM and CDR2 ANQGSEA. Between the trimmed V and J ends, which lost 5 bases and 9 bases, there was a span of 12 bases. CDR3 size: 11 residues. The CDR3 sequence is CSVPGDWTQYF. CDR3 sequence (DNA): TGCAGCGTTCCGGGGGACTGGACGCAGTATTTT.

This clonotype came up a few times. This chain joins TRBV29-1 and TRBJ2-7; unclear D gene. The V end was cut by 4 bases, the J end by 4 bases, with 5 bases between. CDR3 length equals 10 residues. Germline CDR1 SQVTM, CDR2 ANQGSEA. The CDR3 sequence is CSVGGYEQYF. In DNA, the CDR3 is TGCAGCGTTGGAGGTTACGAGCAGTACTTC.

The chain combines TRBV6-1 with TRBJ1-1, with TRBD1 matching 8 bases. CDR3 length: 14 residues. Germline trimming cut 8 bases from V and 6 bases from J; bases unmatched to any gene: 11. Looked up from germline, CDR1 is MNHNS and CDR2 is SASEGT. CDR3 loop: CASVTGGLTAEAFF. The CDR3 DNA sequence: TGTGCCAGCGTCACAGGGGGGCTAACCGCTGAAGCTTTCTTT.

About this clonotype itself: A read error may produce the germline difference seen at one junction end. CDR3 DNA sequence: TGCAGTGCTAGCTCCGAGACTAGCGGGGGGGGACAGAACTTC. Translation: CSASSETSGGGQNF. The chain carries TRBV20-1 and TRBJ2-5, with 14 bases that match TRBD2. Per germline, CDR1 DFQATT and CDR2 SNEGSKA (reference sequence). The CDR3 length is 14 residues.

The rearrangement joins TRBV24-1 to TRBJ2-1, with 10 bases lining up with TRBD1. This CDR3 is 17 amino acids long. Unmatched junction bases numbered 11, after V lost 4 bases and J lost 6 bases. Germline-derived CDR1 and CDR2 are KGHDR and SFDVKD. CDR3 region: CATSDRGTGTGVNEQFF. DNA of the CDR3: TGTGCCACCAGTGACCGCGGTACCGGGACAGGGGTCAATGAGCAGTTCTTC.

The chain joins TRBV5-8 to TRBJ1-1; TRBD1 aligns across 9 bases. After removal of 2 bases from V and 4 bases from J, the junction contained 6 bases not matched to a gene. Germline V gene sequence: CDR1 SGHTS, CDR2 YDEGEE. The CDR3 has 15 residues. The CDR3: CASSLRQGGSTEAFF. The DNA of the CDR3 is TGTGCCAGCAGCTTACGACAGGGGGGTAGCACTGAAGCTTTCTTT. The variable domain in full, completed from reference TRBV5-8 and TRBJ1-1, reads EAGVTQSPTHLIKTRGQQATLRCSPISGHTSVYWYQQALGLGLQFLLWYDEGEERNRGNFPPRFSGRQFPNYSSELNVNALELEDSALYLCASSLRQGGSTEAFFGQGTRLTVV.

The gene calls are TRBV18 and TRBJ1-3, with TRBD1 as a possible D gene (6 bases). The CDR3 has 15 residues. Germline loops: CDR1 KGHSH, CDR2 LQKENI. Trimming removed 6 bases at V and 2 bases at J, with 14 bases between. CDR3 nucleotides: TGTGCCAGCTCCCTACGGACAGAACCTGGAAACACCATATATTTT. Translating gives CASSLRTEPGNTIYF.

The rearrangement links TRBV5-1 to TRBJ2-1; D is perhaps TRBD1 (6 bases). CDR1 is SGHRS and CDR2 is YFSETQ in the germline V gene. Deletions cut 1 base from V and 6 bases from J, with 14 bases between. CDR3 length: 15 amino acids. DNA for the CDR3: TGCGCCAGCAGCTTGCCTCTCGGACAGTCCAATGAGCAGTTCTTC. Translation: CASSLPLGQSNEQFF.

The rearrangement links TRBV29-1 to TRBJ2-5; D call uncertain. Germline assignment: CDR1 SQVTM and CDR2 ANQGSEA. Deletions cut 2 bases from V and 5 bases from J, with 12 bases between. CDR3 length: 13 residues. CDR3 coding DNA: TGCAGCGTTGAAATGCAGCATCGGGAGACCCAGTACTTC. Amino acids: CSVEMQHRETQYF.

This clonotype was found a few times. V and J are TRBV15 and TRBJ2-1; D gene uncertain. Trimming stripped 1 base from V and 9 bases from J, with 10 bases between. CDR3 length: 13 residues. The germline gives CDR1 LNHNV, CDR2 YYDKDF (reference sequence). The DNA for the CDR3 is TGTGCCACCAGCAGAGCAAGGCGAGGTGAGCAGTTCTTC. Protein: CATSRARRGEQFF.

The table lists this clonotype with a few counts. The V call is TRBV4-2, the J call TRBJ2-7; 8 bases agree with TRBD2. Germline V gives CDR1 LGHNA, CDR2 YNFKEQ. Trimming took 4 bases from V and 4 from J; bases not matched to a gene: 30. The CDR3 totals 22 residues. The chain's CDR3 is CASSPTARGVGLVLLKSYEQYF. In nucleotides, the CDR3 is TGTGCCAGCAGCCCGACGGCCCGAGGGGTGGGACTAGTGTTGCTGAAGTCGTACGAGCAGTACTTC.

The chain carries TRBV10-3 and TRBJ2-5; D tentatively reads TRBD1 or TRBD2 (5 bases each). Trimming stripped 2 bases from V and 1 base from J, with 5 bases between. Germline lookup yields CDR1 ENHRY and CDR2 SYGVKD. This CDR3 contains 13 residues. The CDR3 DNA follows: TGTGCCATCAGTGAGGGGACCCAAGAGACCCAGTACTTC. It yields the protein CAISEGTQETQYF.

The chain carries TRBV5-1 and TRBJ2-1; 7 bases line up with TRBD2. The junction had 9 bases not matched to a gene; V was cut back by 8 bases and J by 1 base. Germline loops: CDR1 SGHRS, CDR2 YFSETQ. This CDR3 spans 15 amino acids. The CDR3 protein is CASHSGGRSYNEQFF. The CDR3 DNA is TGCGCCAGTCACTCGGGGGGACGGTCCTACAATGAGCAGTTCTTC.

This chain connects TRBV15 to TRBJ2-1, with D possibly being TRBD2 (5 bases). This CDR3 comprises 14 residues. CDR1 and CDR2 (germline): LNHNV, YYDKDF (reference sequence). Trimming stripped 9 bases from V and 6 bases from J, with 18 bases between. CDR3 sequence reads: CATTEDLIGNEQFF. The CDR3 nucleotides are TGTGCCACAACGGAGGACTTGATCGGCAATGAGCAGTTCTTC. Full variable domain (remainder filled in from reference TRBV15 and TRBJ2-1): DAMVIQNPRYQVTQFGKPVTLSCSQTLNHNVMYWYQQKSSQAPKLLFHYYDKDFNNEADTPDNFQSRRPNTSFCFLDIRSPGLGDTAMYLCATTEDLIGNEQFFGPGTRLTVL.

The chain is built from TRBV15 and TRBJ2-5; 9 bases map to TRBD2. The germline V gene has CDR1 LNHNV and CDR2 YYDKDF (reference sequence). V was clipped by 0 bases and J by 3 bases; unmatched bases: 11. The CDR3 runs to 18 residues. The CDR3 spells CATSRDYERGTSKETQYF. The CDR3, as DNA: TGTGCCACCAGCAGAGATTACGAAAGAGGGACTAGCAAAGAGACCCAGTACTTC.

This clonotype was counted only a few times. The V call is TRBV20-1, the J call TRBJ1-2, with D possibly being TRBD1 (5 bases). This CDR3 spans 13 amino acids. V lost 1 base, J lost 8 bases, and 14 bases lay in between. Per the germline V gene, CDR1 is DFQATT and CDR2 is SNEGSKA (reference sequence). CDR3 loop: CSARASFGDGYTF. DNA for the CDR3: TGCAGTGCTAGAGCCTCCTTCGGGGACGGCTACACCTTC.

The chain is built from TRBV25-1 and TRBJ2-1; 10 bases align to TRBD2. Trimming removed 1 base from V and 14 bases from J; junction bases left unmatched: 2. The CDR3 contains 12 residues. The germline CDR1 and CDR2 sequences are MGHDK and SYGVNS. CDR3: CASSEFGTSEFF. In DNA form, the CDR3 reads TGTGCCAGCAGTGAATTTGGGACTAGCGAGTTCTTC.

This CDR3 reads CASSITGSNNEQFF. In DNA, the CDR3 is TGTGCCAGCAGTATTACAGGTAGCAACAATGAGCAGTTCTTC. The V and J genes are TRBV6-1 and TRBJ2-1; D is perhaps TRBD1 (5 bases). CDR3 length equals 14 residues. Germline assignment: CDR1 MNHNS and CDR2 SASEGT. V was trimmed by 5 bases and J by 5 bases, leaving 13 bases between them.

This clonotype was counted between two and nine times. The rearrangement joins TRBV12-3 or TRBV12-4 to TRBJ2-7; the match to TRBD2 covers 13 bases. This CDR3 region has 13 residues. With 6 bases clipped from V and 6 bases from J, the junction kept 2 bases outside the gene matches. The DNA for the CDR3 is TGTGCCAGCAGAGGACTAGCGGGAGCCGAGCAGTACTTC. It is translated as CASRGLAGAEQYF.

In this sample, this clonotype turned up once. This chain links TRBV19 with TRBJ2-1; 9 bases map to TRBD1. With V trimmed by 9 bases and J by 4 bases, 7 bases remained unmatched. In germline, CDR1 is LNHDA, CDR2 SQIVND (reference sequence). This CDR3 region has 14 residues. DNA for the CDR3: TGTGCCAGCCATCCGGGACAGGGATACAATGAGCAGTTCTTC. Its protein is CASHPGQGYNEQFF.

CDR3: CSGIVVTQYF. For the CDR3, the DNA is TGCAGCGGCATAGTGGTTACGCAGTATTTT. The chain has TRBV29-1 and TRBJ2-3, with D unresolved. This CDR3 has 10 residues. The V gene's germline CDR1 is SQVTM and CDR2 ANQGSEA. V was trimmed by 7 bases and J by 8 bases, leaving 10 bases between them.

In its sample, this clonotype was seen a few times. This rearrangement joins TRBV3-1 to TRBJ2-7; TRBD2 matches at 8 bases. The CDR3 runs to 17 residues. V lost 2 bases to trimming and J lost 7 bases; unmatched junction nucleotides: 16. The V gene's germline CDR1 is LGHDT and CDR2 YNNKEL (reference sequence). The chain's CDR3 is CASSQPGRGGPSGEQYF. The CDR3, as DNA: TGTGCCAGCAGCCAACCCGGGAGGGGCGGACCGTCTGGAGAGCAGTACTTC.